The entry below describes one T cell receptor beta chain. This record belongs to a study of blood T cell repertoires in COVID-19. The overall study: T cells, B-cell-depleted T cells, or PBMCs provided the cDNA or gDNA that served as material.

Methods used by the authors: By means of reference gene primer amplification, nucleated cell counts were estimated. Method: immunoSEQ multiplex PCR; TCRdb's copy keeps in-frame clones and lacks some. That table gives V, J and clone size, and the DNA gave D and trimming. The table shows some 220,000 clones, with around 81% occurring only once. The germline CDR1 and CDR2 sequences are LNHDA and SQIVND (reference sequence). Trimming left V 5 bases short and J 4 bases short, with 20 bases between. There are 16 residues in the CDR3. What was sequenced was peripheral blood. The chain employs TRBV19 and TRBJ1-2; D may be TRBD1 (5 bases). The sequence was obtained from an older woman with acute or convalescent COVID-19. The CDR3 coding sequence is TGTGCCAGTAGTCAACGACAGTGGGCTGACTCCTATGGCTACACCTTC. This codes for CASSQRQWADSYGYTF. Looking up the rest from reference TRBV19 and TRBJ1-2 gives the full variable domain: DGGITQSPKYLFRKEGQNVTLSCEQNLNHDAMYWYRQDPGQGLRLIYYSQIVNDFQKGDIAEGYSVSREKKESFPLTVTSAQKNPTAFYLCASSQRQWADSYGYTFGSGTRLTVV.